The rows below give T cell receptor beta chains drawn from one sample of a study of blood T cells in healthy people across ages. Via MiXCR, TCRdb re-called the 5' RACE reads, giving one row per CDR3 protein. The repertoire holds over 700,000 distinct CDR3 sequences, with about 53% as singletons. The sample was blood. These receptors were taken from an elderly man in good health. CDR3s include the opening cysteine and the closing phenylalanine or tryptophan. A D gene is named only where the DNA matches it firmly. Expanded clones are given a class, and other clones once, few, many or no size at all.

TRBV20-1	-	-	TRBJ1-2	CSARLGVGYGYTF	TGCAGTGCTAGATTGGGGGTAGGATATGGCTACACCTTC
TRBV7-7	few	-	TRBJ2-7	CASSLDIASYEQYF	TGTGCTAGCAGCTTAGACATCGCCTCCTACGAGCAGTACTTC
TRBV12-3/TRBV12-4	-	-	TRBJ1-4	CASMSVGGLNEKLFF	TGTGCCAGCATGTCCGTCGGAGGCCTTAATGAAAAACTGTTTTTT
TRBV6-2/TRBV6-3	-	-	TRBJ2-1	CASSLGRTPYNEQFF	TGTGCCAGCAGTTTGGGGCGGACCCCCTACAATGAGCAGTTCTTC
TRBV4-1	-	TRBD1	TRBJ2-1	CASSQRDRGFGEQFF	TGCGCCAGCAGCCAACGGGACAGGGGTTTTGGTGAGCAGTTCTTC
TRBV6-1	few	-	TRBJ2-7	CASSDGGITYEQYF	TGTGCCAGCAGTGATGGAGGGATTACCTACGAGCAGTACTTC
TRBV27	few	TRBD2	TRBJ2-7	CASSLLAQAGPSYEQYF	TGTGCCAGCAGTTTATTAGCCCAAGCGGGGCCTTCCTACGAGCAGTACTTC
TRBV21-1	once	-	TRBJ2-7	CASSRGGREQYF	TGTGCCAGCAGCAGGGGGGGACGCGAGCAGTACTTC
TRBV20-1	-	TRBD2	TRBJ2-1	CSAQRGPSYNEQFF	TGCAGTGCTCAGCGGGGGCCCTCCTACAATGAGCAGTTCTTC
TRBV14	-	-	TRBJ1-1	CASSQVQGMNTEAFF	TGTGCCAGCAGCCAAGTACAGGGCATGAACACTGAAGCTTTCTTT
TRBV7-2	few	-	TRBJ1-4	CASSLAVGINEKLFF	TGTGCCAGCAGCTTAGCGGTGGGGATTAATGAAAAACTGTTTTTT
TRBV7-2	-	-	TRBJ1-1	CASSVDRVNTEAFF	TGTGCCAGCAGCGTCGATCGGGTGAACACTGAAGCTTTCTTT
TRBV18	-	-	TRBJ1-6	CASSRYGVANSPLHF	TGTGCCAGCTCCCGATATGGGGTGGCTAATTCACCCCTCCACTTT
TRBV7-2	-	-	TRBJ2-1	CASSIDLGGTEQFF	TGTGCCAGCAGTATAGACCTCGGAGGTACTGAGCAGTTCTTC
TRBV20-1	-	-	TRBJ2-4	CSARASRRGNIQYF	TGCAGTGCTAGAGCCTCACGGAGGGGAAACATTCAGTACTTC
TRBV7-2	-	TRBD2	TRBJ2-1	CARLAGGGHNGQFF	TGTGCCAGACTAGCGGGAGGGGGCCACAATGGGCAGTTCTTC
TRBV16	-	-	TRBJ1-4	CASSQFATEKLFF	TGTGCCAGCAGCCAATTCGCGACAGAAAAACTGTTTTTT
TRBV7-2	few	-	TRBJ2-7	CASSLVMTGEQYF	TGTGCCAGCAGCTTAGTAATGACGGGCGAGCAGTACTTC
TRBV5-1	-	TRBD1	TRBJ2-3	CASSWTGQGAADTQYF	TGCGCCAGCAGCTGGACGGGACAGGGGGCGGCAGATACGCAGTATTTT
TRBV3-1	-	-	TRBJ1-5	CASSQDRTGNQPQHF	TGTGCCAGCAGCCAAGACCGGACGGGCAATCAGCCCCAGCATTTT
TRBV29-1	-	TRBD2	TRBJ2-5	CSVEALAETQYF	TGCAGCGTTGAAGCACTAGCGGAGACCCAGTACTTC
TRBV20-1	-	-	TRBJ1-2	CSAPLDSYGYTF	TGCAGTGCTCCTCTGGACAGTTATGGCTACACCTTC
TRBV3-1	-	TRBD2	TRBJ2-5	CASSLLWASGIQYQETQYF	TGTGCCAGCAGCCTACTTTGGGCTAGCGGGATTCAGTACCAAGAGACCCAGTACTTC
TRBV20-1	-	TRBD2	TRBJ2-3	CSAKLAGGVRYAYF	TGCAGTGCTAAACTAGCGGGAGGTGTTAGATACGCGTATTTT
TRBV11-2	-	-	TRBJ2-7	CASSSGVGTYEQYF	TGTGCCAGCAGCTCCGGAGTAGGGACCTACGAGCAGTACTTC
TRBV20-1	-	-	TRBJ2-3	CSAIRSTDTQYF	TGCAGTGCTATCAGAAGCACAGATACGCAGTATTTT
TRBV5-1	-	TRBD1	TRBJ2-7	CASSNGQGHEQYF	TGCGCCAGCAGCAATGGACAGGGCCACGAGCAGTACTTC
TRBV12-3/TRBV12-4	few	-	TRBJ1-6	CASSATGRNSPLHF	TGTGCCAGCAGTGCTACAGGGAGGAATTCACCCCTCCACTTT
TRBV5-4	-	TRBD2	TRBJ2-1	CASSLGGLASGYNEQFF	TGTGCCAGCAGCTTGGGGGGACTAGCGTCGGGCTACAATGAGCAGTTCTTC
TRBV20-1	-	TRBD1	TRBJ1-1	CSAYRTGYKMNTEAFF	TGCAGTGCCTATAGGACAGGCTACAAAATGAACACTGAAGCTTTCTTT
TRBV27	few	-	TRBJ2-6	CASRKPGSGANVLTF	TGTGCCAGCCGTAAGCCAGGCTCTGGGGCCAACGTCCTGACTTTC
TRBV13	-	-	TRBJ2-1	CASSPTVGSYNEQFF	TGTGCCAGCAGCCCCACGGTCGGGTCCTACAATGAGCAGTTCTTC